These T cell receptor beta chains were read from a single sample in a study of molecular identifiers for immune sequencing clone quantification. Using its own MiXCR run on the PCR reads, TCRdb lists one record per CDR3 protein. Of hundreds of thousands of distinct CDR3 sequences listed, around 20% are singletons. Sequencing was done on a sample of naive CD8+ T cells from blood, with Jurkat cell RNA spiked in. The origin of the receptors is a human donor in good health. Some libraries in this study had Jurkat cell RNA spiked in. The CDR3 runs from the conserved cysteine through the conserved F or W. Each record gives: CDR3 DNA, CDR3 protein, J gene, CDR3 length, D gene, V gene, clone size. D genes are given only for firm matches. Expanded clones get a size class; other rows say once, few or many, or leave the size out.

TGCGCCAGCAGCCAGGGACTAGATCCACAAGAGACCCAGTACTTC | CASSQGLDPQETQYF | TRBJ2-5 | 15 | TRBD2 | TRBV4-3 | many
TGCGCCAGCAACCAAGAAGGCGGGTTTGCCTACAATGAGCAGTTCTTC | CASNQEGGFAYNEQFF | TRBJ2-1 | 16 | - | TRBV4-1 | -
TGTGCCAGCAGCCAGTACGTAGGGGACACTGAAGCTTTCTTT | CASSQYVGDTEAFF | TRBJ1-1 | 14 | - | TRBV7-8 | many
TGTGCCAGTGGAGGGGTCCGGGACAGGAGCTCCTACGAGCAGTACTTC | CASGGVRDRSSYEQYF | TRBJ2-7 | 16 | TRBD1 | TRBV2 | many
TGTGCCAGCAGCTTCTACCGGGGCTACGAGCAGTACTTC | CASSFYRGYEQYF | TRBJ2-7 | 13 | - | TRBV27 | many
TGTGCCACCCAGCCCTCCGATCAATACGAGCAGTACTTC | CATQPSDQYEQYF | TRBJ2-7 | 13 | - | TRBV28 | many
TGTGCCAGCAGCTTATGGGAAGTCAAAAACATTCTGTACTTC | CASSLWEVKNILYF | TRBJ2-4 | 14 | - | TRBV13 | -
TGTGCCAGCAGTTTACACAGGGGCAGCAATCAGCCCCAGCATTTT | CASSLHRGSNQPQHF | TRBJ1-5 | 15 | TRBD1 | TRBV28 | many
TGTGCCATCAGCGGGACCCCCCTGAGCACTGAAGCTTTCTTT | CAISGTPLSTEAFF | TRBJ1-1 | 14 | - | TRBV10-3 | -
TGTGCCAGCAGCCTTAGACTTGGCACAGATACGCAGTATTTT | CASSLRLGTDTQYF | TRBJ2-3 | 14 | - | TRBV9 | many
TGCAGCGTTGAAGGCTGGACTAGCGACATTGAGCAGTTCTTC | CSVEGWTSDIEQFF | TRBJ2-1 | 14 | TRBD2 | TRBV29-1 | -
TGTGCCAGCAGTTTATTCAGGAACACCGGGGAGCTGTTTTTT | CASSLFRNTGELFF | TRBJ2-2 | 14 | - | TRBV27 | many
TGTGCCAGCAGTTTGGTCGGCTACTACGATCAGCCCCAGCATTTT | CASSLVGYYDQPQHF | TRBJ1-5 | 15 | - | TRBV28 | many